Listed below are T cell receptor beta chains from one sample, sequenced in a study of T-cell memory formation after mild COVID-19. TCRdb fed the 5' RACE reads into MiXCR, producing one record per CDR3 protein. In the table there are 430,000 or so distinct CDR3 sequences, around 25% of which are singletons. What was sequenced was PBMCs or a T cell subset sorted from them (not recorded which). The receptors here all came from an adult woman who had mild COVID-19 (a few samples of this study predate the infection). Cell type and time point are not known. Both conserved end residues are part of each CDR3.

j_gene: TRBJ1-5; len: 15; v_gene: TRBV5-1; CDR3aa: CASSLGQGIGQPQHF
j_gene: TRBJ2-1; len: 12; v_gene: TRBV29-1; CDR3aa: CSVEELHNEQFF
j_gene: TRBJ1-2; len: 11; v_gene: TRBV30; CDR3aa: CAWGGVYGYTF
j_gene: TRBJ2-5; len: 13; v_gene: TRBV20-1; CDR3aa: CSASRQIQETQYF
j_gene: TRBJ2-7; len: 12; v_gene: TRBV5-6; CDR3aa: CASADAAYEQYF
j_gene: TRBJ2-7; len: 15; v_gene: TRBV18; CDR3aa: CASSPDRISSYEQYF
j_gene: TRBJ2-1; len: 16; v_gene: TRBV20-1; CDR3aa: CSARVGLAGTYNEQFF
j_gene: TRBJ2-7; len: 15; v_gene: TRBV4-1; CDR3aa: CASSKVGGDFYEQYF
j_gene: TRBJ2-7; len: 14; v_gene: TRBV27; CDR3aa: CASSLYGGSYEQYF
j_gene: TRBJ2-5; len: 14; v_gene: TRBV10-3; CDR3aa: CAISEFQSGETQYF
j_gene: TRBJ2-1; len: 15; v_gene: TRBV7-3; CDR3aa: CASSLGGSGYNEQFF
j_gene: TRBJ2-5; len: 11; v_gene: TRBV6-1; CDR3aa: CASPWMGTQYF
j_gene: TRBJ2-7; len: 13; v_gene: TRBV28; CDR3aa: CASSGTEYYEQYF
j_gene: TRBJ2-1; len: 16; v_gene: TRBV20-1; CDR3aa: CSARDQAGLATNEQFF
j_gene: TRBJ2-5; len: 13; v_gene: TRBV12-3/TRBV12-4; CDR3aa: CASSFGYRETQYF
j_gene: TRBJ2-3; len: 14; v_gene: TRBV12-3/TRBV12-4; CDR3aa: CASSNTKGTDTQYF
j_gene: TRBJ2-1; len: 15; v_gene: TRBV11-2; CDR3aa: CASSLGRVDYNEQFF
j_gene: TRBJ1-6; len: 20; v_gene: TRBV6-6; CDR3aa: CASSYSRDRGVELKNSPLHF